This T cell receptor (beta chain) originates from a study of shared clonotypes between healthy human individuals. The repertoire was sequenced with immunoSEQ multiplex PCR; TCRdb's copy has only in-frame clones and lacks some. The table has some 320,000 clones, roughly 91% seen once. The germline V gene encodes CDR1 SQVTM and CDR2 ANQGSEA. The CDR3 sequence is 15 residues long. Trimming took 0 bases from V and 2 from J, leaving 14 bases between them. The sample consisted of memory CD8+ T cells sorted from blood. The subset here: CD45RO+ cells pooled with CCR7-negative TemRA cells. The rearrangement joins TRBV29-1 to TRBJ2-7; D is possibly TRBD1 (5 bases). This TCR was recovered from a man aged 18 to 29 in good health. CDR3 sequence: CSVEDRAQGTYEQYF. The CDR3 nucleotides read TGCAGCGTTGAAGATCGAGCGCAGGGCACCTACGAGCAGTACTTC.